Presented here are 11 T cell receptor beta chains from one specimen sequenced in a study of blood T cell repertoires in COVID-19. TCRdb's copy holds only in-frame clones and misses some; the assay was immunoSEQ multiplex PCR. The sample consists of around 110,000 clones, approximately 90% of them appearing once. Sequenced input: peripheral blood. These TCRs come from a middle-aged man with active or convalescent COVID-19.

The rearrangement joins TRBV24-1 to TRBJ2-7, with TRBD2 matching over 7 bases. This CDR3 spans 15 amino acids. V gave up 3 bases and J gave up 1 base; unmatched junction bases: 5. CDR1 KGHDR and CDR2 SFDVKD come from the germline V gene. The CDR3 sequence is CATSDATGGSYEQYF. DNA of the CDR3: TGTGCCACCAGTGATGCCACGGGGGGATCCTACGAGCAGTACTTC.

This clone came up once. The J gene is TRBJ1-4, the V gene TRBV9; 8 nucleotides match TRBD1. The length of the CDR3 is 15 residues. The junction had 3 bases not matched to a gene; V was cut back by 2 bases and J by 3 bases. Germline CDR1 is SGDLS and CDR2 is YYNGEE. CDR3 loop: CASSVDRGANEKLFF. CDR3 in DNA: TGTGCCAGCAGCGTCGACAGGGGAGCTAATGAAAAACTGTTTTTT.

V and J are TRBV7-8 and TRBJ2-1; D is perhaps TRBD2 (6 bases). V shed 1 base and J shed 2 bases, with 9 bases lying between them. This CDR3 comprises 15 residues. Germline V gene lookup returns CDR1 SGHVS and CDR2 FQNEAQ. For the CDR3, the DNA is TGTGCCAGCAGCTTAGAGGGACTCCCCTACAATGAGCAGTTCTTC. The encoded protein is CASSLEGLPYNEQFF.

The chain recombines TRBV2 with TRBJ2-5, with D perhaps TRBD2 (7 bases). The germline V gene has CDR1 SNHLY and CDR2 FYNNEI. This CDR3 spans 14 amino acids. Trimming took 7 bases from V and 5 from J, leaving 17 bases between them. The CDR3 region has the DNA TGTGCCAGCAATAGGGGGGGATCTTGGGAGACCCAGTACTTC. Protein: CASNRGGSWETQYF.

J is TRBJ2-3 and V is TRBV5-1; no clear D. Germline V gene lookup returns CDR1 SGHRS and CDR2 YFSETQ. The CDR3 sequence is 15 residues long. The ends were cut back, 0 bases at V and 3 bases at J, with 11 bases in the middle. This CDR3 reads CASSLDQTGTDTQYF. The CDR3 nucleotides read TGCGCCAGCAGCTTGGATCAGACCGGGACAGATACGCAGTATTTT.

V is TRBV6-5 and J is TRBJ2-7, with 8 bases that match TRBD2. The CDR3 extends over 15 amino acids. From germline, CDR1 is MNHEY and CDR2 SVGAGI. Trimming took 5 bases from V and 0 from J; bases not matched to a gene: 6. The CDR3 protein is CASSTGTRGSYEQYF. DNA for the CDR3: TGTGCCAGCAGTACCGGGACTAGGGGCTCCTACGAGCAGTACTTC.

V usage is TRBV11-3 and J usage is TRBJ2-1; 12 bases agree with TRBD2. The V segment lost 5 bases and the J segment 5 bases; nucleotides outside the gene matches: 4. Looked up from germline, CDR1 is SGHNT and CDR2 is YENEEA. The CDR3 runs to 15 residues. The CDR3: CASSPRTSGDNEQFF. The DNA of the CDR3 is TGTGCCAGCAGCCCCCGGACTAGCGGGGACAATGAGCAGTTCTTC.

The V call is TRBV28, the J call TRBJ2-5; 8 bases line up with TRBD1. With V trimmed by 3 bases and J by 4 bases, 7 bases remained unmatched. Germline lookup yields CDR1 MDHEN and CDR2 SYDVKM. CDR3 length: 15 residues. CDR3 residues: CASSLSGGLLETQYF. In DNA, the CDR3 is TGTGCCAGCAGTTTGTCAGGGGGCCTGTTAGAGACCCAGTACTTC.

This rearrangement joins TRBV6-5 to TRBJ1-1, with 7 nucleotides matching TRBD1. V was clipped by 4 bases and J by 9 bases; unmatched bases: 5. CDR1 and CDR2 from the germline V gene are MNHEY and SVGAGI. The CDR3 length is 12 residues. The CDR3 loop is CASSLTGSKAFF. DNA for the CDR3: TGTGCCAGCAGTTTGACAGGGAGCAAAGCTTTCTTT.

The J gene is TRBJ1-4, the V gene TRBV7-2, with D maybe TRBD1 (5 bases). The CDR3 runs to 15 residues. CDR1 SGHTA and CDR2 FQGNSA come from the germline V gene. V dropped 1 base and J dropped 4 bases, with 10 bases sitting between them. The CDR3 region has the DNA TGTGCCAGCAGCTTAGGTGGAGGGGTTAATGAAAAACTGTTTTTT. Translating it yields CASSLGGGVNEKLFF.

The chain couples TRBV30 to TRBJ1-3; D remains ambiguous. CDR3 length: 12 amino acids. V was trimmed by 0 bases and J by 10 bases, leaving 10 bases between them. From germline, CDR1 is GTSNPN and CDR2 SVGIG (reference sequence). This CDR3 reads CAWSVIRSTIYF. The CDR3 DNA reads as TGTGCCTGGAGTGTCATCCGGTCTACCATATATTTT.